The 3 T cell receptor beta chains below come from one sample, sequenced in a study of blood T cell repertoires in COVID-19. Profiling relied on immunoSEQ multiplex PCR, and the TCRdb table lists in-frame clones only, not all of them. The repertoire includes 150,000 to 200,000 clones, roughly 86% of them detected once, and about 22% sits in the top ten. Source material: PBMCs or T cells enriched from blood (not recorded which). The receptors here all came from a woman aged 40-49 years in a cohort exposed to, infected with or recovered from COVID-19 (not recorded which).

The V and J genes are TRBV19 and TRBJ1-3; D gene unclear. Germline V CDR1 and CDR2: LNHDA, SQIVND (reference sequence). V was shortened by 4 bases and J by 0 bases, with 10 bases between the two germline ends. The CDR3 is 15 amino acids. The CDR3 nucleotides are TGTGCCAGTAGTACCGGACTCAGCTCTGGAAACACCATATATTTT. This sequence encodes CASSTGLSSGNTIYF.

The rearrangement joins TRBV4-1 to TRBJ1-1; 9 bases line up with TRBD1. The germline V gene encodes CDR1 MGHRA and CDR2 YSYEKL. There are 17 residues in the CDR3. V dropped 4 bases and J dropped 3; count of bases not matched to a gene: 12. Here the CDR3 DNA reads TGCGCCAGCAGCCCAGCAGGACAGGGGTCATCGTACACTGAAGCTTTCTTT. Encoded protein: CASSPAGQGSSYTEAFF.

The gene calls are TRBV12-3 or TRBV12-4 and TRBJ1-1; 7 bases fit TRBD1. V shed 5 bases, J shed 7 bases, and the junction held 4 bases outside the gene matches. The CDR3 extends over 12 amino acids. The CDR3 sequence: CASSVDRREAFF. The CDR3 DNA is TGTGCCAGCAGTGTGGACAGGCGTGAAGCTTTCTTT.